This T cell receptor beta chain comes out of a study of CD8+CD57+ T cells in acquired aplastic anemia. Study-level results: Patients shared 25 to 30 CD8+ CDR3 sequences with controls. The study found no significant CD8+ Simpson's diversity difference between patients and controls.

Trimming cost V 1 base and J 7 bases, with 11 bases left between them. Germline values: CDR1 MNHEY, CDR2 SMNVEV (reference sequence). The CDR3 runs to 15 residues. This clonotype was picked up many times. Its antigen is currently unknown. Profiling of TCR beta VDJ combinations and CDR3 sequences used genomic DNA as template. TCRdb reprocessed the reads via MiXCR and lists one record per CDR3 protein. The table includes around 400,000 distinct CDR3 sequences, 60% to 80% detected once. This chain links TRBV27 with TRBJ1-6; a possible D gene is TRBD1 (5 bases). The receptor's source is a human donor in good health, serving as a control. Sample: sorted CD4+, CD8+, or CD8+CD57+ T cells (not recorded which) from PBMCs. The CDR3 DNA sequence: TGTGCCAGCAGTTTATTCGGGACCGCCAATTCACCCCTCCACTTT. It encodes CASSLFGTANSPLHF.